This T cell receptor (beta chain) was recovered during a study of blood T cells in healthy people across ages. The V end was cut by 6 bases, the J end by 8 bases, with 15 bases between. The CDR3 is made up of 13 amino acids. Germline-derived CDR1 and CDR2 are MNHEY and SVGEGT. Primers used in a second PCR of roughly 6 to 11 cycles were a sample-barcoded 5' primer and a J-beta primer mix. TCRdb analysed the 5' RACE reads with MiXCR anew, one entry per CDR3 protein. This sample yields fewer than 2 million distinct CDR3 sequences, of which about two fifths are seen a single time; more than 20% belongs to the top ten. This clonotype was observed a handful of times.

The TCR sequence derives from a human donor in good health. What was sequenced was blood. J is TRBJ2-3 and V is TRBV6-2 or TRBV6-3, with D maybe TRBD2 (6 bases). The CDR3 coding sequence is TGTGCCAGCAGCTCGGGACTCATCACTACGCAGTATTTT. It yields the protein CASSSGLITTQYF.